This T cell receptor beta chain was retrieved from a study of T cells after posttransplantation cyclophosphamide. General study findings and limits: TRB clonality was highly associated with recipient CMV seropositivity and reactivation. Skin or GI-infiltrating T cells shared few TRB sequences with blood.

Trimming stripped 5 bases from V and 5 bases from J, with 16 bases between. CDR3 length: 14 residues. Looked up from germline, CDR1 is LGHNT and CDR2 is FRNRAP. Profiling relied on immunoSEQ multiplex PCR, and the TCRdb table lists in-frame clones only, not all of them. The table lists about 18,000 clones, roughly 80% of them singletons. The related graft donor's blood sample was taken on the day of bone marrow donation. Of note for this clone: Its specificity is unknown.

This chain joins TRBV12-5 and TRBJ2-7; D unresolved. Sequencing used memory CD4+ T cells sorted from blood. This receptor was obtained from a man aged 30 to 45 in good health and a related stem cell transplant donor. The DNA for the CDR3 is TGTGCTAGTGGTCCACAGATGACGGCTCACGAGCAGTACTTC. This encodes CASGPQMTAHEQYF.